The TCR beta chain under discussion was sequenced for a study of blood T cell repertoires in COVID-19. Germline CDR1 reads LNHNV; CDR2 reads YYDKDF (reference sequence). There are 13 residues in the CDR3. V was clipped by 4 bases and J by 0 bases, with 7 bases between them. Assay used: immunoSEQ multiplex PCR; TCRdb lists only in-frame clones, some missing. Of about 74,000 clones in the sample, under 95% were seen once. The TCR was taken from a human donor in a cohort sampled during active COVID-19. Sequencing input: peripheral blood. The chain recombines TRBV15 with TRBJ2-7; a weak D match, TRBD2 (5 bases). This CDR3 reads CATSTGVSYEQYF. The CDR3 nucleotides read TGTGCCACCAGCACCGGGGTCTCCTACGAGCAGTACTTC.